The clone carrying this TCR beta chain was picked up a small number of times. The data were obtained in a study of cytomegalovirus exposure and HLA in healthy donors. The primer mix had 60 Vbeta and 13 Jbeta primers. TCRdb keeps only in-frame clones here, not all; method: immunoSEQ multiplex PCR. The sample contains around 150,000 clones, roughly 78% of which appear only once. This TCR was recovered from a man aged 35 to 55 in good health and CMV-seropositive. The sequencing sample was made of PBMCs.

Here the CDR3 DNA reads TGTGCCAGCAGGGGGGGATGGGGGGTTCAGCCCCAGCATTTT. Translated: CASRGGWGVQPQHF. V gene TRBV2 combines with J gene TRBJ1-5; D is possibly TRBD1 (5 bases). The CDR3 is 14 amino acids. The germline V and J ends were trimmed by 6 bases and 6 bases, with 15 bases remaining between them. Looked up from germline, CDR1 is SNHLY and CDR2 is FYNNEI.